The text below deals with one T cell receptor (beta chain). Its antigen remains unknown. This record comes from a study of CD8+ T cells in alopecia areata. On the study more broadly: Severity was scored as percentage of affected scalp area in treated patients. Study-wide points: Compared with mice, patients displayed less clear TCR sharing, possibly for HLA-related reasons. Any link of baseline CD8+ expansion to response, resting on one nonresponder, remains uncertain.

CDR1 SGDLS and CDR2 YYNGEE come from the germline V gene. The CDR3 totals 13 residues. The V end lost 4 bases, the J end lost 1 base, and 8 bases lay between the germline ends. Treatment indicated: oral pan-JAK inhibitor, 5-10 mg twice daily. Lesional scalp tissue (obtained by punch biopsy) and peripheral blood were collected from alopecia areata patients. RNA extraction was followed by reverse transcription into cDNA, which acted as the sequencing template. The data were produced by immunoSEQ multiplex PCR, yet TCRdb's version contains in-frame clones alone and is incomplete. The sample has 150,000 to 200,000 clones; 50% to 60% are singletons.

This clonotype originated in a human donor with alopecia areata. This chain joins TRBV9 and TRBJ2-5; D is possibly TRBD2 (5 bases). This sample comprised CD4+ T cells sorted from blood, obtained at week 4, from a patient treated with tofacitinib. The CDR3 here is CASSTRGQETQYF. The CDR3, as DNA: TGTGCCAGCAGCACCCGGGGCCAAGAGACCCAGTACTTC.